This section outlines one TCR beta chain sequence together with its context. Its antigen is undetermined. The data stem from a study of shared clonotypes between healthy human individuals. Overall study findings and caveats: When naive CD4 clonotypes were compared across a handful of donors, roughly 4.9% were shared.

Measured with immunoSEQ multiplex PCR; TCRdb has only the in-frame clones, and not every one. The repertoire holds 550,000 to 800,000 clones, about 90% seen once, with 34% in the top ten. Trimming took 3 bases from V and 4 from J; bases not matched to a gene: 6. This CDR3 has 14 amino acids. Germline V gene lookup returns CDR1 SGDLS and CDR2 YYNGEE. V is TRBV9 and J is TRBJ1-2, with 7 bases lining up with TRBD1. The sequenced material came from memory CD8+ T cells from PBMCs. Subset in this sample: CD45RO+ cells pooled with CCR7-negative TemRA cells. The clonotype comes from a man between 18 and 29 years old in good health. Some clones in this sample may be carry-over from other donors' samples. The CDR3 region is CASSGAGGGYGYTF. The CDR3 nucleotides read TGTGCCAGCAGCGGGGCAGGGGGAGGCTATGGCTACACCTTC.